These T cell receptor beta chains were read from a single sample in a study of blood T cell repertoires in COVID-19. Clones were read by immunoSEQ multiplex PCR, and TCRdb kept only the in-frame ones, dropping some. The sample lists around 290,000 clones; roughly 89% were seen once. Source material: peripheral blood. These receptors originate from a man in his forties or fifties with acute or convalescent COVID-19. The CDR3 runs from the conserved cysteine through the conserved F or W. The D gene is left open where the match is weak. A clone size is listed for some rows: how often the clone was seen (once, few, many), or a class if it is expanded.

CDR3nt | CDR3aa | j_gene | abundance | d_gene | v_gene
TGTGCCACCAGTGATTATAAGACTGGCCATACGCAGTATTTT | CATSDYKTGHTQYF | TRBJ2-3 | - | - | TRBV24-1
TGTGCCAGCAGCCCTCCCGGGGCCCAGGGGTTCACTGAAGCTTTCTTT | CASSPPGAQGFTEAFF | TRBJ1-1 | - | - | TRBV5-4
TGTGCCAGCAGCCAAGCCGGAGTAAGGATCCACAATGAGCAGTTCTTC | CASSQAGVRIHNEQFF | TRBJ2-1 | - | - | TRBV4-2
TGTGCCTGGAGTGCGGACAGCGTCTATGGCTACACCTTC | CAWSADSVYGYTF | TRBJ1-2 | once | - | TRBV30
TGTGCCAGCACACAGACAGTGGAGGAGACCCAGTACTTC | CASTQTVEETQYF | TRBJ2-5 | - | - | TRBV25-1
TGCGCCAGCAGCCGAGGACAGGGGGCGTCCTACGAGCAGTACTTC | CASSRGQGASYEQYF | TRBJ2-7 | - | TRBD1 | TRBV5-1
TGTGCCAGCAGCTCTGGACAGGGGGTTGCCACAGATACGCAGTATTTT | CASSSGQGVATDTQYF | TRBJ2-3 | - | TRBD1 | TRBV11-1
TGTGCCAGCAGCTTCGTCCGGGACACTGAAGCTTTCTTT | CASSFVRDTEAFF | TRBJ1-1 | - | - | TRBV7-3
TGTGCCAGCAGCCAGGCAATTTACAGGGAACACACCTTC | CASSQAIYREHTF | TRBJ1-2 | - | - | TRBV4-2
TGTGCCAGCAGCTTGGTCCTACTTTACACAGATACGCAGTATTTT | CASSLVLLYTDTQYF | TRBJ2-3 | once | - | TRBV7-2
TGCGCCAGCAGCCCCCGACAGCTCTACAATGAGCAGTTCTTC | CASSPRQLYNEQFF | TRBJ2-1 | - | - | TRBV10-2
TGTGCCAGCAGCCCCTCCCTTCTGACAGGTAGCCCTATGAGCTACACCTTC | CASSPSLLTGSPMSYTF | TRBJ1-2 | - | - | TRBV4-2
TGTGCCAGCAGCGCCGCCGGGACAACCCGCGGCGGGGAGCTGTTTTTT | CASSAAGTTRGGELFF | TRBJ2-2 | - | - | TRBV11-3
TGTGCCAGCAGCGTAGGAGCGGGGGGTCTGAACACCGGGGAGCTGTTTTTT | CASSVGAGGLNTGELFF | TRBJ2-2 | - | TRBD2 | TRBV9
TGTGCCAGCAGCCAAGATAACCCGCAGGGGAAGGGTCAGCCCCAGCATTTT | CASSQDNPQGKGQPQHF | TRBJ1-5 | - | - | TRBV4-2
TGTGCCAGCAGTTTAGTGTTAGGGGAGGGTGGCTACACCTTC | CASSLVLGEGGYTF | TRBJ1-2 | - | - | TRBV27
TGTGCCAGCAGTTTTCCCGGGACACCAGATACGCAGTATTTT | CASSFPGTPDTQYF | TRBJ2-3 | - | - | TRBV6-6
TGTGCCAGTAGTGCATATGGCTTTAGCAATCAGCCCCAGCATTTT | CASSAYGFSNQPQHF | TRBJ1-5 | - | - | TRBV19
TGCAGTGCTAGTCCCTTCGCGACAGTCCACTTCTCCTACGAGCAGTACTTC | CSASPFATVHFSYEQYF | TRBJ2-7 | - | - | TRBV20-1
TGTGCCAGCAGCACCAAGACCGGGACAGGGGGCTCCTACGAGCAGTACTTC | CASSTKTGTGGSYEQYF | TRBJ2-7 | once | - | TRBV21-1
TGCGCCAGCAGCCCTCTCCGGGGACAGGGTCCCCATGGTGAAAAACTGTTTTTT | CASSPLRGQGPHGEKLFF | TRBJ1-4 | - | TRBD1 | TRBV5-1
TGTGCCAGTAGGCGGGACAGGGGCCCTCTCACCGGGGAGCTGTTTTTT | CASRRDRGPLTGELFF | TRBJ2-2 | - | TRBD1 | TRBV19
TGTGCCAGCAGTGTGAACGGCGGGGGCGACAACTATGGCTACACCTTC | CASSVNGGGDNYGYTF | TRBJ1-2 | - | - | TRBV6-1
TGTGCCAGCAGCTTAGCGCGGAGTATGGGTCAGCCCCAGCATTTT | CASSLARSMGQPQHF | TRBJ1-5 | few | - | TRBV7-8
TGTGCCAGCAGCCAAGGTAGGGGCACTGGGGCCAACGTCCTGACTTTC | CASSQGRGTGANVLTF | TRBJ2-6 | once | - | TRBV14
TGCGCCAGCAGCCTAGATTCCTCTGGGGCCAACGTCCTGACTTTC | CASSLDSSGANVLTF | TRBJ2-6 | once | - | TRBV5-1